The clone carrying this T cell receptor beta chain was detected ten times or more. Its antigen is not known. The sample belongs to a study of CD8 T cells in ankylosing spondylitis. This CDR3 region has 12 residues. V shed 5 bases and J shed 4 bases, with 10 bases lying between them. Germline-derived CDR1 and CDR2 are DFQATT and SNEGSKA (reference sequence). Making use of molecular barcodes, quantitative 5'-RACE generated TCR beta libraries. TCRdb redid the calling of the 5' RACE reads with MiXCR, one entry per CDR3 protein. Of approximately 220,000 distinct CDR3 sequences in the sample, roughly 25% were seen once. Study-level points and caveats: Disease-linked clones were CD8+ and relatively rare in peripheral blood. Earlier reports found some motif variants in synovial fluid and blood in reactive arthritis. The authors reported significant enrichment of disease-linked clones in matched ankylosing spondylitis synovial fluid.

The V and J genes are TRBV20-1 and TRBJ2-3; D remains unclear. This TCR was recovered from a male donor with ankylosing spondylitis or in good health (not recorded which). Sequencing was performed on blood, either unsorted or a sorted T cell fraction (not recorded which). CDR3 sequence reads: CSASEDSDTQYF. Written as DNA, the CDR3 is TGCAGTGCTTCCGAAGACTCAGATACGCAGTATTTT.